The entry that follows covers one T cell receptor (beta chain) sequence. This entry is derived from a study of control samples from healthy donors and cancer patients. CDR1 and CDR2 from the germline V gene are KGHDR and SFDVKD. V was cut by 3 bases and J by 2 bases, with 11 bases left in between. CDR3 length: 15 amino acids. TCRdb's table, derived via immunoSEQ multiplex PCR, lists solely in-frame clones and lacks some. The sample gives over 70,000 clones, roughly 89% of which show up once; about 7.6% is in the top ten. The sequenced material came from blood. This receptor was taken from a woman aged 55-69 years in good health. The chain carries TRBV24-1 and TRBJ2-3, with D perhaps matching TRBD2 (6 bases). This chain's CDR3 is CATSDETRDTDTQYF. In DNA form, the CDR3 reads TGTGCCACCAGTGATGAGACTAGGGACACAGATACGCAGTATTTT.